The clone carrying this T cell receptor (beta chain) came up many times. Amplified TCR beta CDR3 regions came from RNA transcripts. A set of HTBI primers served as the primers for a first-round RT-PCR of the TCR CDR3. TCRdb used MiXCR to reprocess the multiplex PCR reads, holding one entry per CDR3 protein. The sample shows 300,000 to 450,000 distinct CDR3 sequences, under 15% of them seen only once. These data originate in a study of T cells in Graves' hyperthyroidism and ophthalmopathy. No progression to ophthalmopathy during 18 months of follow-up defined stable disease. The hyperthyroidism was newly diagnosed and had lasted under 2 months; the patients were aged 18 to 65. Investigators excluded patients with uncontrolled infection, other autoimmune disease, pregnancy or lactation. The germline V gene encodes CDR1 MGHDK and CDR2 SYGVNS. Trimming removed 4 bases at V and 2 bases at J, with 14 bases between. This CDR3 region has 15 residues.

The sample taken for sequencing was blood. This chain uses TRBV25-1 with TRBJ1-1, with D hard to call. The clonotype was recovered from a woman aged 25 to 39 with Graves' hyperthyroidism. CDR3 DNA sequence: TGTGCCAGCAGTGGCGCCTGGACGGTTAACACTGAAGCTTTCTTT. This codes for CASSGAWTVNTEAFF.